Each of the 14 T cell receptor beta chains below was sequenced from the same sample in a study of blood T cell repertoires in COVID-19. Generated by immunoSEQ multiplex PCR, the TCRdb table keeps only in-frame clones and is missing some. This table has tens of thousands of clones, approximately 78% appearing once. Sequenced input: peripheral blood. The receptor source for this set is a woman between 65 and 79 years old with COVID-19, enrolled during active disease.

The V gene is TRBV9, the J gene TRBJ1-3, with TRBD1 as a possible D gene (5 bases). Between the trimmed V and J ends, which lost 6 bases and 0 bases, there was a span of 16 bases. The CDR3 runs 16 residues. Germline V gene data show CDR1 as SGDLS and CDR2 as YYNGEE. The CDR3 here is CASTPLDTFSGNTIYF. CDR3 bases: TGTGCCAGCACTCCTTTGGACACATTCTCTGGAAACACCATATATTTT.

DNA of the CDR3: TGTGCCAGCAGTGAAATCCCTTCGGGCACCGGGGAGCTGTTTTTT. Amino acid sequence: CASSEIPSGTGELFF. The chain uses TRBV2 and TRBJ2-2; D remains ambiguous. CDR1 SNHLY and CDR2 FYNNEI come from the germline V gene. V shed 2 bases and J shed 4 bases, with 11 bases lying between them. The CDR3 runs to 15 residues.

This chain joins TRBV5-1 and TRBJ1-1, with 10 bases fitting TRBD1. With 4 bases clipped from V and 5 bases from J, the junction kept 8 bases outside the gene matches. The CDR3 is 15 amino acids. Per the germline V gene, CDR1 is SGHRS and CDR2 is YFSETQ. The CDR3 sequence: CASSGRDRGGTEAFF. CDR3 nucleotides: TGCGCCAGCAGCGGAAGGGACAGGGGAGGGACTGAAGCTTTCTTT. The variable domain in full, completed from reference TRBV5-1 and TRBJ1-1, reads KAGVTQTPRYLIKTRGQQVTLSCSPISGHRSVSWYQQTPGQGLQFLFEYFSETQRNKGNFPGRFSGRQFSNSRSEMNVSTLELGDSALYLCASSGRDRGGTEAFFGQGTRLTVV.

The CDR3 nucleotides are TGCAGCGTTGAGAGGAGGGGGGGATCCTACGAGCAGTACTTC. Its protein is CSVERRGGSYEQYF. V usage is TRBV29-1 and J usage is TRBJ2-7, with D perhaps TRBD2 (7 bases). V shed 3 bases and J shed 1 base, with 13 bases lying between them. CDR1 is SQVTM and CDR2 is ANQGSEA in the germline V gene. This CDR3 spans 14 amino acids.

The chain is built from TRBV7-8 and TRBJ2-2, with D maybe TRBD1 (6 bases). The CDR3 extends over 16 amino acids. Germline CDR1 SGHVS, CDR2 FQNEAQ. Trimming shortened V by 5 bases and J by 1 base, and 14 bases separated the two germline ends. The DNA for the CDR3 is TGTGCCAGCAGCCGCAGGGGTGAAGTGAACACCGGGGAGCTGTTTTTT. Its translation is CASSRRGEVNTGELFF.

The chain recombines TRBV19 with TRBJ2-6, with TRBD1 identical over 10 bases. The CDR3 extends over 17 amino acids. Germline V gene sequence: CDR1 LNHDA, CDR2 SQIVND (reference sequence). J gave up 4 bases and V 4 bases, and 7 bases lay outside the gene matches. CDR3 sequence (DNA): TGTGCCAGTAGTACGGACAGGGGGTGGACAGGGGCCAACGTCCTGACTTTC. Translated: CASSTDRGWTGANVLTF.

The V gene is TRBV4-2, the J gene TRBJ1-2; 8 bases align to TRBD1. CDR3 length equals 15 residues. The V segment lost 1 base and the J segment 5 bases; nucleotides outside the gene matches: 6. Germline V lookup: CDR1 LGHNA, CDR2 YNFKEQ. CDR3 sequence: CASSQATGGQYGYTF. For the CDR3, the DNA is TGTGCCAGCAGCCAAGCCACAGGGGGGCAATATGGCTACACCTTC.

CDR3 sequence reads: CASGPGFPNQPQHF. The CDR3 nucleotides read TGTGCTAGTGGGCCAGGGTTTCCGAATCAGCCCCAGCATTTT. The chain carries TRBV12-5 and TRBJ1-5, with TRBD1 as a possible D gene (5 bases). This CDR3 spans 14 amino acids. Trimming cost V 6 bases and J 4 bases, with 13 bases left between them. CDR1 is LGHNT, CDR2 FRNRAP, per germline. The whole variable domain, filled in from reference TRBV12-5 and TRBJ1-5, reads DARVTQTPRHKVTEMGQEVTMRCQPILGHNTVFWYRQTMMQGLELLAYFRNRAPLDDSGMPKDRFSAEMPDATLATLKIQPSEPRDSAVYFCASGPGFPNQPQHFGDGTRLSIL.

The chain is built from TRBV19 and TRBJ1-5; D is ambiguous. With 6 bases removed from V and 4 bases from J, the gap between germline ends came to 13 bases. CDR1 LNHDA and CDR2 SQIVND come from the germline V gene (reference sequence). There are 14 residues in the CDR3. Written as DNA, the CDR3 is TGTGCCAGTAGCCCGGAGGAGCCTAATCAGCCCCAGCATTTT. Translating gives CASSPEEPNQPQHF.

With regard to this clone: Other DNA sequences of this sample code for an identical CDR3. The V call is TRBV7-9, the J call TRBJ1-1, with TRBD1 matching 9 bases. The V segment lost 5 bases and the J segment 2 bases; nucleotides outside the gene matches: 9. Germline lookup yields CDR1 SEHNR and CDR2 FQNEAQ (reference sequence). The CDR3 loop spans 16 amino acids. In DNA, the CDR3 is TGTGCCAGCAGCACTTACAGGGGGCGGGGTAACACTGAAGCTTTCTTT. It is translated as CASSTYRGRGNTEAFF.

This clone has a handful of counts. As DNA, the CDR3 is TGTGCCAGCAGCCGAGTCGGGGAGCAGTACGTC. Its translation is CASSRVGEQYV. The genes are TRBV7-9 and TRBJ2-7; D not resolved. The CDR3 covers 11 residues. The V end lost 5 bases, the J end lost 7 bases, and 9 bases lay between the germline ends. The germline V gene has CDR1 SEHNR and CDR2 FQNEAQ (reference sequence).

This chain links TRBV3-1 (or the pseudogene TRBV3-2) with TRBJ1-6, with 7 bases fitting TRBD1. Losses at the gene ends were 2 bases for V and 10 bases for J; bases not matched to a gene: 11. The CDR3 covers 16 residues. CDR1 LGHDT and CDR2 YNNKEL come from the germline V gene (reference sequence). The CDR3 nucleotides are TGTGCCAGCAGCCAACGGTTTCGCAGGGGGAACTCACCCCTCCACTTT. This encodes CASSQRFRRGNSPLHF.

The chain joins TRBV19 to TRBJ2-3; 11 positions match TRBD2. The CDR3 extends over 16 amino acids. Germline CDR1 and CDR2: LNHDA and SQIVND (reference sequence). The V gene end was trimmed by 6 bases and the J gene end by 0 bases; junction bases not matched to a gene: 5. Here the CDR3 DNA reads TGTGCCAGTAGAGTAGCGGGGGGGCTTAGCACAGATACGCAGTATTTT. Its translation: CASRVAGGLSTDTQYF.

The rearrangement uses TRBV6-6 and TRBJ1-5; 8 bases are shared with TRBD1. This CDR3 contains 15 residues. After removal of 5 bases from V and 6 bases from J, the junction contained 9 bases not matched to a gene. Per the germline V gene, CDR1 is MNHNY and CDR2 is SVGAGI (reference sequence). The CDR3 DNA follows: TGTGCCAGCAGTCCTCGGACAGGGTCCGTTCAGCCCCAGCATTTT. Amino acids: CASSPRTGSVQPQHF.